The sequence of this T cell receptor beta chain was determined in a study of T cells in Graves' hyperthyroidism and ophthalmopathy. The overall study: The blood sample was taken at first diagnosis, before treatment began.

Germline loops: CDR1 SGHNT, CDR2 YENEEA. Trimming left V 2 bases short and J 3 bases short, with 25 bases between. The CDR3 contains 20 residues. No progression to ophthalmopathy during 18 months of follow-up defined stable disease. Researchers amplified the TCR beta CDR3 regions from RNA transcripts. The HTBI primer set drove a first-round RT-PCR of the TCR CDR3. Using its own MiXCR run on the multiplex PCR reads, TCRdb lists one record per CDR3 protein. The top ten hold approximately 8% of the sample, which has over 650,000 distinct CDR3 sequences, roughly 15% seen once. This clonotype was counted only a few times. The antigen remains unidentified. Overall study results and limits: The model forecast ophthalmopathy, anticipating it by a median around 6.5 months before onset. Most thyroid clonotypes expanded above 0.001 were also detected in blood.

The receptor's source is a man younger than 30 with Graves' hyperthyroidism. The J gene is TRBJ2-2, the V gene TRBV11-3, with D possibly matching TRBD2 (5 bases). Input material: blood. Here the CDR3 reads CASSLRRFRSGVKDTGELFF. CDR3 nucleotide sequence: TGTGCCAGCAGCTTACGAAGGTTCCGGTCCGGGGTGAAGGACACCGGGGAGCTGTTTTTT.